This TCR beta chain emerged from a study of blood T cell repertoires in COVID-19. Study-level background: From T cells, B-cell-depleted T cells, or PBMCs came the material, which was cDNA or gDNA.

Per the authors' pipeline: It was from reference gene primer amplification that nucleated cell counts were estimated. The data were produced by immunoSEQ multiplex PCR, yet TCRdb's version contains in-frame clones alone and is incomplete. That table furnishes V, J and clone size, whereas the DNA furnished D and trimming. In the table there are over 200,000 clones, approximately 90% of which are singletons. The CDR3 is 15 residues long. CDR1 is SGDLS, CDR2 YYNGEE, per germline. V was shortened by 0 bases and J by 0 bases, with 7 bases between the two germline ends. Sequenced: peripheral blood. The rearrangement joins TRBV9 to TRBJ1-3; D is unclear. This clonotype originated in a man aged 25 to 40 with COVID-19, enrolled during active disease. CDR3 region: CASSVDGSSGNTIYF. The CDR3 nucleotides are TGTGCCAGCAGCGTAGACGGGAGCTCTGGAAACACCATATATTTT.